The 2 T cell receptor beta chains below come from one sample, sequenced in a study of blood T cell repertoires in COVID-19. Sequenced by immunoSEQ multiplex PCR; TCRdb stores in-frame clones only, minus some. Altogether around 240,000 clones are present, around 90% being singletons, with the ten largest covering approximately 1.2%. Sequenced: PBMCs or T cells enriched from blood (not recorded which). Source of these receptors: a human donor in a cohort exposed to, infected with or recovered from COVID-19 (not recorded which). The donor label of this sample is uncertain.

CDR3 sequence (DNA): TGTGCCAGTAGTCCCCGGGACAGGGTCGACGAGCAGTACTTC. Translation gives CASSPRDRVDEQYF. This chain links TRBV19 with TRBJ2-7; 9 bases align to TRBD1. The CDR3 has 14 amino acids. Trimming removed 5 bases from V and 5 bases from J; junction bases left unmatched: 7. Per the germline V gene, CDR1 is LNHDA and CDR2 is SQIVND (reference sequence).

This chain joins TRBV4-1 and TRBJ1-5; tentatively, D is TRBD1 (6 bases). V lost 0 bases and J lost 7, with 13 bases in between. This CDR3 is 15 amino acids long. The germline gives CDR1 MGHRA, CDR2 YSYEKL. The CDR3: CASSQDRWGRQPQHF. The CDR3 DNA reads as TGCGCCAGCAGCCAAGATCGATGGGGGCGACAGCCCCAGCATTTT.